A single sample is the source of the 17 T cell receptor beta chains below, sequenced in a study of T cell responses to AZD1222 COVID-19 vaccine. Method: immunoSEQ multiplex PCR; TCRdb's copy keeps in-frame clones and lacks some. The sample yields about 120,000 clones, 90% seen once. The sample was peripheral blood, taken on day 0 of MenACWY control vaccination. These receptors were collected from an adult in good health.

This chain uses TRBV10-3 with TRBJ2-7, with D perhaps TRBD1 (5 bases). With 2 bases removed from V and 3 bases from J, the gap between germline ends came to 5 bases. This CDR3 is built from 12 residues. Per the germline V gene, CDR1 is ENHRY and CDR2 is SYGVKD. The CDR3 here is CAISEQGYEQYV. As DNA, the CDR3 is TGTGCCATCAGTGAGCAGGGCTACGAGCAGTACGTC.

The chain links TRBV28 to TRBJ2-3; 7 bases match TRBD1. The CDR3 consists of 14 residues. Per the germline V gene, CDR1 is MDHEN and CDR2 is SYDVKM. After removal of 2 bases from V and 4 bases from J, the junction contained 3 bases not matched to a gene. The CDR3 reads CASSLRDSPDTQYF. In DNA form, the CDR3 reads TGTGCCAGCAGTTTACGGGACAGTCCAGATACGCAGTATTTT.

In this sample, this clone turned up once. The rearrangement joins TRBV3-1 (or the pseudogene TRBV3-2) to TRBJ1-4, with a weak D call TRBD1 (5 bases). The germline V gene has CDR1 LGHDT and CDR2 YNNKEL (reference sequence). The CDR3 length is 15 residues. V lost 0 bases and J 7 bases, leaving 12 bases between the germline ends. CDR3 residues: CASSQDSRGGEKLFF. The CDR3 DNA sequence: TGTGCCAGCAGCCAAGACTCCCGGGGGGGTGAAAAACTGTTTTTT.

V and J are TRBV28 and TRBJ2-5; D may be TRBD1 or TRBD2 (6 bases each). V was clipped by 6 bases and J by 9 bases, with 17 bases between them. This CDR3 has 13 residues. The germline V gene encodes CDR1 MDHEN and CDR2 SYDVKM. The CDR3 sequence: CASSKDGGWAQYF. CDR3 DNA sequence: TGTGCCAGCAGCAAGGACGGGGGCTGGGCCCAGTACTTC.

V and J are TRBV2 and TRBJ2-3, with D possibly matching TRBD1 (7 bases). V was trimmed by 7 bases and J by 3 bases, leaving 14 bases between them. The germline V gene encodes CDR1 SNHLY and CDR2 FYNNEI. The CDR3 contains 14 residues. The CDR3 loop is CASTRGDPTDTQYF. Written as DNA, the CDR3 is TGTGCCAGCACCAGGGGGGATCCTACAGATACGCAGTATTTT.

DNA of the CDR3: TGTGCCAGCAGCCAACTAGGGGGGTACAATGAGCAGTTCTTC. Its translation is CASSQLGGYNEQFF. The J gene is TRBJ2-1, the V gene TRBV7-9; D tentatively fits TRBD1 or TRBD2 (6 bases each). This CDR3 has 14 residues. The V gene's germline CDR1 is SEHNR and CDR2 FQNEAQ (reference sequence). Trimming pared 5 bases from V and 4 bases from J, leaving 12 bases between.

The chain recombines TRBV6-5 with TRBJ1-4; D is unresolved. The CDR3 extends over 15 amino acids. Trimming took off 2 bases at V and 2 bases at J, with 9 bases between the two ends. CDR1 is MNHEY, CDR2 SVGAGI, per germline. The CDR3 DNA is TGTGCCAGCAGTTACGATCTCTCGACTAATGAAAAACTGTTTTTT. Translating gives CASSYDLSTNEKLFF.

The chain couples TRBV13 to TRBJ2-3, with a possible D match to TRBD1 (6 bases). CDR1 and CDR2 from the germline V gene are PRHDT and FYEKMQ (reference sequence). Trimming stripped 5 bases from V and 6 bases from J, with 9 bases between. This CDR3 region has 12 residues. The CDR3 DNA is TGTGCCAGCAGCCAGGGGTGGGATACGCAGTATTTT. Protein product: CASSQGWDTQYF.

This clone was recorded once. V is TRBV6-5 and J is TRBJ2-1, with TRBD2 matching over 10 bases. The ends lost 8 bases at V and 10 bases at J; junction bases unmatched: 11. CDR3 length: 14 amino acids. In germline, CDR1 is MNHEY, CDR2 SVGAGI. CDR3 bases: TGTGCCAGCCCTGGGCTAGCGGGGGACTGGGAGCAGTTCTTC. This encodes CASPGLAGDWEQFF.

This rearrangement joins TRBV5-6 to TRBJ1-1; possible D gene TRBD1, 6 bases. The V end was cut by 4 bases, the J end by 0 bases, with 16 bases between. CDR3 length: 16 residues. The germline V gene encodes CDR1 SGHDT and CDR2 YYEEEE. The CDR3 loop reads CASSRGGFRVNTEAFF. Here the CDR3 DNA reads TGTGCCAGCAGCCGAGGGGGATTCAGGGTGAACACTGAAGCTTTCTTT.

This chain joins TRBV20-1 and TRBJ2-2, with D unresolved. Germline V lookup: CDR1 DFQATT, CDR2 SNEGSKA (reference sequence). Between the trimmed V and J ends, which lost 3 bases and 5 bases, there was a span of 10 bases. The CDR3 loop spans 13 amino acids. The chain's CDR3 is CSASFLVTGELFF. In DNA, the CDR3 is TGCAGTGCTAGTTTTCTGGTTACCGGGGAGCTGTTTTTT.

V and J are TRBV20-1 and TRBJ2-5, with D unresolved. CDR1 is DFQATT, CDR2 SNEGSKA, per germline (reference sequence). V was shortened by 3 bases and J by 4 bases, with 12 bases between the two germline ends. The CDR3 sequence is 13 residues long. For the CDR3, the DNA is TGCAGTGCTAGTCCCCCAGCTAGAGAGACCCAGTACTTC. This translates into CSASPPARETQYF.

Here the CDR3 DNA reads TGTGCCAGCAGCGTAGGCGACAGGCCCTATGGCTACACCTTC. Protein product: CASSVGDRPYGYTF. The V call is TRBV9, the J call TRBJ1-2, with D perhaps matching TRBD1 (6 bases). Trimming shortened V by 0 bases and J by 4 bases, and 10 bases separated the two germline ends. The CDR3 consists of 14 residues. In germline, CDR1 is SGDLS, CDR2 YYNGEE.

This chain connects TRBV4-1 to TRBJ2-3, with 9 bases lining up with TRBD2. The V segment lost 3 bases and the J segment 0 bases; nucleotides outside the gene matches: 1. The length of the CDR3 is 15 residues. From germline, CDR1 is MGHRA and CDR2 YSYEKL. In DNA form, the CDR3 reads TGCGCCAGCAGCCAGCGGGGGGGTAGCACAGATACGCAGTATTTT. Translating it yields CASSQRGGSTDTQYF.

This clone was counted between two and nine times. J is TRBJ1-3 and V is TRBV19; 9 positions agree with TRBD1. Germline-derived CDR1 and CDR2 are LNHDA and SQIVND (reference sequence). CDR3 length equals 16 residues. J lost 1 base, V lost 7 bases, and 8 bases had no gene match. The CDR3 sequence is CASTLTGTGSGNTIYF. In DNA, the CDR3 is TGTGCCAGTACCCTAACCGGGACAGGGTCTGGAAACACCATATATTTT.

This clone was detected only a few times. This sequence joins TRBV6-4 and TRBJ2-3; 9 bases map to TRBD2. Looked up from germline, CDR1 is MRHNA and CDR2 is SNTAGT. The CDR3 runs 16 residues. With V trimmed by 3 bases and J by 2 bases, 6 bases remained unmatched. The CDR3 reads CASSEIAGAATDTQYF. The CDR3 DNA follows: TGTGCCAGCAGTGAAATAGCGGGGGCCGCCACAGATACGCAGTATTTT.

The CDR3 spells CATSRTNEQFF. The CDR3 DNA reads as TGTGCCACCAGCCGAACCAATGAGCAGTTCTTC. The rearrangement joins TRBV15 to TRBJ2-1, with unresolved D. The germline V gene has CDR1 LNHNV and CDR2 YYDKDF (reference sequence). With 5 bases removed from V and 6 bases from J, the gap between germline ends came to 5 bases. The CDR3 contains 11 residues.